This TCR beta chain was captured in a study of siplizumab effects on memory and regulatory T cells. As to this clone: What it binds is unknown.

Assay used: immunoSEQ multiplex PCR; TCRdb lists only in-frame clones, some missing. In the table there are roughly 62,000 clones, 65% to 80% of which are singletons. The V gene's germline CDR1 is SGHTA and CDR2 FQGNSA. V shed 5 bases and J 1 base; nucleotides not matched to a gene: 8. The CDR3 spans 16 residues. Whole-study results and caveats: Naive T cells seemed more diverse than memory cells; they also seemed major alloresponse contributors.

Input material: memory CD4+ T cells sorted from blood. The V call is TRBV7-2, the J call TRBJ2-5; TRBD2 aligns across 9 bases. The sequence was collected from a human donor in good health. CDR3 sequence: CASSESGGPFQETQYF. The DNA of the CDR3 is TGTGCCAGCAGCGAGAGCGGGGGGCCCTTCCAAGAGACCCAGTACTTC.